This T cell receptor beta chain was retrieved from a study of T-cell reconstitution after alpha-beta-depleted transplantation in children. General study points: Some patients showed high day-60 TCRbeta diversity, which derived from surviving recipient T cells and thymic progenitors. Several hundred expanded graft clones reportedly supplied alpha-beta T cells about two months after transplant. A year had passed since transplant, and T-cell counts and diversity by then came mostly from newly produced T cells.

Germline V gene sequence: CDR1 KGHSH, CDR2 LQKENI. The V end was cut by 3 bases, the J end by 3 bases, with 18 bases between. This CDR3 comprises 16 residues. The table lists this clonotype with many counts. What it recognizes is unknown. For TCRbeta, the library was prepared with unique molecular identifiers. One entry per CDR3 protein results from TCRdb running MiXCR on the PCR reads. The sample holds hundreds of thousands of distinct CDR3 sequences, 7.5% to 9% seen once. The chain uses TRBV18 and TRBJ2-7; D is ambiguous. The TCR comes from a female patient between 2 and 15 years old who had a stem cell transplant for Fanconi anemia, so the T cells may come from the graft donor. This material consisted of peripheral blood, taken 360 days after TCRalphabeta/CD19-depleted stem cell transplant. The CDR3 sequence is CASSPAARSKIYEQYF. The CDR3 region has the DNA TGTGCCAGCTCACCGGCAGCTAGAAGTAAGATCTACGAGCAGTACTTC.